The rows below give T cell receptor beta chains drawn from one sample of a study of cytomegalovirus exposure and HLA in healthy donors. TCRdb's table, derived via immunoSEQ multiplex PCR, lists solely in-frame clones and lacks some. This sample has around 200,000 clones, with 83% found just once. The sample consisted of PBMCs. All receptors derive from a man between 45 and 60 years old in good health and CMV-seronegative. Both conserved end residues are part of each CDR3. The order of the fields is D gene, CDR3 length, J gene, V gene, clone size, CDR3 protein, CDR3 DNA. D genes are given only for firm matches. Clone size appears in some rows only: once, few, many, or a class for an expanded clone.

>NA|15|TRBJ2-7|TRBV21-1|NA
CASSQIGTGVCEQYF
TGTGCCAGCAGCCAAATCGGGACAGGGGTTTGCGAGCAGTACTTC
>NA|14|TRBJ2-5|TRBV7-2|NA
CASSLVGTQETQYF
TGTGCCAGCAGCTTAGTCGGGACACAAGAGACCCAGTACTTC
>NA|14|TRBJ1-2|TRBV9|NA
CASSVEGVNYGYTF
TGTGCCAGCAGCGTAGAAGGGGTTAACTATGGCTACACCTTC
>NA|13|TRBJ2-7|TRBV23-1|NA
CASSHEQHAGQYF
TGCGCCAGCAGTCACGAGCAACATGCGGGGCAGTACTTC
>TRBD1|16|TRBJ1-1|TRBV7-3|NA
CASSLFPTGPNTEAFF
TGTGCCAGCAGCTTATTCCCGACAGGGCCCAACACTGAAGCTTTCTTT
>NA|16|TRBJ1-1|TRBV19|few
CASCPSGGPANTEAFF
TGTGCCAGTTGCCCTAGCGGGGGCCCGGCGAACACTGAAGCTTTCTTT
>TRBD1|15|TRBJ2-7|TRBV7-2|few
CASSSSDRGLYEQYF
TGTGCCAGCAGCTCGTCGGACAGGGGGCTCTACGAGCAGTACTTC
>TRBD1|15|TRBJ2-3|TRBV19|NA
CARAPGQGAPDTQYF
TGTGCCAGGGCTCCGGGACAGGGGGCACCAGATACGCAGTATTTT
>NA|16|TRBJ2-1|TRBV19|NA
CASSEILAPSYNEQFF
TGTGCCAGTAGTGAAATCCTAGCGCCGTCCTACAATGAGCAGTTCTTC
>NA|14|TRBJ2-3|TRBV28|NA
CAIGSVGVTDTQYF
TGTGCCATCGGCAGCGTAGGAGTAACAGATACGCAGTATTTT
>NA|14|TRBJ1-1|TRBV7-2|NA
CASNLGVRGTEAFF
TGTGCCAGCAACCTCGGGGTGCGGGGCACTGAAGCTTTCTTT
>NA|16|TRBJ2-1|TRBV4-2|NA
CASSQEGRGRYNEQFF
TGTGCCAGCAGCCAAGAAGGGAGGGGGAGGTACAATGAGCAGTTCTTC
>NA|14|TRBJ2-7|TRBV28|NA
CASSLWRSSYEQYF
TGTGCCAGCAGTTTATGGCGGAGCTCCTACGAGCAGTACTTC
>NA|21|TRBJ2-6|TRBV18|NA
CASSLTNSRVGPSSGANVLTF
TGTGCCAGCTCACTTACCAATTCCAGGGTAGGCCCCTCCTCTGGGGCCAACGTCCTGACTTTC
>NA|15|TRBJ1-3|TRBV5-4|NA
CASSLGGTMGNTIYF
TGTGCCAGCAGCTTGGGAGGGACAATGGGAAACACCATATATTTT
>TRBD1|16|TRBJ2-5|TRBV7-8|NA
CASSLVGTGMKETQYF
TGTGCCAGCAGCTTAGTTGGGACAGGGATGAAAGAGACCCAGTACTTC
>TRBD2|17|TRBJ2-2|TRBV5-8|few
CASSLGRLAIDTGELFF
TGTGCCAGCAGCTTGGGAAGACTAGCTATCGACACCGGGGAGCTGTTTTTT
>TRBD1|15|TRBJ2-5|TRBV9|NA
CASSVVGQGFETQYF
TGTGCCAGCAGCGTAGTGGGACAGGGTTTTGAGACCCAGTACTTC
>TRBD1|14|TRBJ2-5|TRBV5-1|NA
CASSPTGAEETQYF
TGCGCCAGCAGCCCTACAGGGGCTGAAGAGACCCAGTACTTC
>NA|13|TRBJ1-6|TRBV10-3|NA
CATTGAGRAPLHF
TGTGCCACAACGGGTGCAGGGAGGGCACCCCTCCACTTT
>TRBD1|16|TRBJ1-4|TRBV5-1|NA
CASSPRQGQGGEKLFF
TGCGCCAGCAGCCCTAGACAGGGCCAAGGGGGTGAAAAACTGTTTTTT
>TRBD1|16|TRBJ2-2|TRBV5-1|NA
CASSLPQDRATGELFF
TGCGCCAGCAGCTTGCCCCAGGACAGGGCCACCGGGGAGCTGTTTTTT
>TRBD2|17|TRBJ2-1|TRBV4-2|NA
CASSQGTSGGAYNEQFF
TGTGCCAGCAGCCAAGGCACTAGCGGGGGGGCTTACAATGAGCAGTTCTTC
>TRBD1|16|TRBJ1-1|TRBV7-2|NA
CASSPYRGLMNTEAFF
TGTGCCAGCAGCCCCTACAGGGGATTAATGAACACTGAAGCTTTCTTT
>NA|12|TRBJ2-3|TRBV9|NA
CASSRSGDTQYF
TGTGCCAGCAGTCGCAGCGGGGATACGCAGTATTTT
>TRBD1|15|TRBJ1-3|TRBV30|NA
CAWSVQGSSGNTIYF
TGTGCCTGGAGTGTACAGGGGTCCTCTGGAAACACCATATATTTT
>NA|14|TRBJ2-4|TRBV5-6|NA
CASSQRVSAYIQYF
TGTGCCAGCAGCCAGAGGGTATCCGCGTACATTCAGTACTTC
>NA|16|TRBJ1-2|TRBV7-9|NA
CASSYFVPGAGYGYTF
TGTGCCAGCAGCTACTTTGTCCCAGGAGCGGGCTATGGCTACACCTTC
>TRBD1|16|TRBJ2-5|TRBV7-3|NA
CASSLKARGMGETQYF
TGTGCCAGCAGCTTAAAAGCCAGGGGGATGGGAGAGACCCAGTACTTC
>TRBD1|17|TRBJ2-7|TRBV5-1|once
CASSWVRPGGPPEEQYF
TGCGCCAGCAGCTGGGTTCGGCCAGGGGGCCCCCCTGAGGAGCAGTACTTC
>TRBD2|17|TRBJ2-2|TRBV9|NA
CASSPNPTSGSGGELFF
TGTGCCAGCAGCCCGAATCCGACTAGCGGGAGTGGCGGGGAGCTGTTTTTT
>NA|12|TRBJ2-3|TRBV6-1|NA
CASLKIRDTQYF
TGTGCCAGCCTGAAAATACGGGATACGCAGTATTTT
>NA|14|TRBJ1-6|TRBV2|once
CASSLNKLPKPLHF
TGTGCCAGCAGTCTAAATAAACTTCCCAAACCCCTCCACTTT
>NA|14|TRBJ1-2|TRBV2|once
CASSEAELIPGYTF
TGTGCCAGCAGTGAAGCAGAACTCATTCCTGGCTACACCTTC
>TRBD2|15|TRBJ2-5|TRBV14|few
CASSQRPGLGETQYF
TGTGCCAGCAGCCAAAGACCGGGACTAGGAGAGACCCAGTACTTC
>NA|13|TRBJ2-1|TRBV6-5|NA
CASSSLAPAGQFF
TGTGCCAGCAGTTCCCTGGCCCCGGCGGGGCAGTTCTTC
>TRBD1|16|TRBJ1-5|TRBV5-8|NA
CASSPGTGGYNQPQHF
TGTGCCAGCAGCCCCGGGACAGGGGGCTACAATCAGCCCCAGCATTTT
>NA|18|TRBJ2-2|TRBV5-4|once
CASSPAGIRGSNTGELFF
TGTGCCAGCAGCCCAGCCGGGATCCGTGGTTCGAACACCGGGGAGCTGTTTTTT
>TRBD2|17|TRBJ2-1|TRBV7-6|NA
CASSRRIAGGTYNEQFF
TGTGCCAGCAGCCGGAGGATAGCGGGGGGAACGTACAATGAGCAGTTCTTC
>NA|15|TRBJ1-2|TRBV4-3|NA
CASSPGGQGLLGYTF
TGCGCCAGCAGCCCCGGGGGGCAGGGGCTTTTAGGCTACACCTTC
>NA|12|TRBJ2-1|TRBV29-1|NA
CSAVWGGYEQFF
TGCAGTGCCGTGTGGGGGGGCTATGAGCAGTTCTTC
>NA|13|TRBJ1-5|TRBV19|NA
CASSAEGYRPQHF
TGTGCCAGTAGTGCGGAGGGGTATCGGCCCCAGCATTTT
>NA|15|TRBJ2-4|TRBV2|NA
CASSERGLAKNIQYF
TGTGCCAGCAGTGAAAGGGGACTAGCCAAAAACATTCAGTACTTC
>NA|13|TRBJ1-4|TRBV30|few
CAWSGATNEKLFF
TGTGCCTGGAGTGGAGCAACTAATGAAAAACTGTTTTTT
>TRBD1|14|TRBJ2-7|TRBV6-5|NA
CASSNTGGASEQYF
TGTGCCAGCAGCAACACAGGGGGCGCGAGCGAGCAGTACTTC
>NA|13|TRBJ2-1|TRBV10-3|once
CAISTGPGNEQFF
TGTGCCATCTCAACAGGGCCCGGGAATGAGCAGTTCTTC
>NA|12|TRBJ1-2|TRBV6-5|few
CASNGGQGGYTF
TGTGCCAGCAACGGCGGGCAAGGCGGCTACACCTTC
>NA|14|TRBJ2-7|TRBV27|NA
CASQTIAEDYEQYF
TGTGCCAGCCAAACCATAGCGGAGGACTACGAGCAGTACTTC
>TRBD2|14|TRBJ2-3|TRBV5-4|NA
CASSSGLGTDTQYF
TGTGCCAGCAGCTCCGGACTAGGCACAGATACGCAGTATTTT
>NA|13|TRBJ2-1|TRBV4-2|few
CASSQEERRDQFF
TGTGCCAGCAGCCAAGAGGAAAGGCGGGATCAGTTCTTC
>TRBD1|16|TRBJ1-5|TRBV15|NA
CATSRADRGSNQPQHF
TGTGCCACCAGCAGGGCCGACAGGGGGTCCAATCAGCCCCAGCATTTT
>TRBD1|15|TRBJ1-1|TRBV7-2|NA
CASSFVGQGDTEAFF
TGTGCCAGCAGCTTCGTAGGACAGGGAGACACTGAAGCTTTCTTT
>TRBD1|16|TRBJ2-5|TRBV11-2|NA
CASSSYLGQGEETQYF
TGTGCCAGCAGCTCCTATCTGGGACAGGGAGAAGAGACCCAGTACTTC
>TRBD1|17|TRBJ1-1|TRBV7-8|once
CASSFGTSRGVNTEAFF
TGTGCCAGCAGCTTCGGGACGTCCAGGGGGGTGAACACTGAAGCTTTCTTT
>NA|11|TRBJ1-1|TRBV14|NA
CASSRRGEAFF
TGTGCCAGCAGCCGGAGAGGTGAAGCTTTCTTT
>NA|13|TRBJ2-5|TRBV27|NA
CASSLPGKETQYF
TGTGCCAGCAGTTTACCAGGGAAAGAGACCCAGTACTTC
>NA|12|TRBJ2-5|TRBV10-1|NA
CASGGGQETQYF
TGCGCCAGCGGAGGTGGCCAAGAGACCCAGTACTTC